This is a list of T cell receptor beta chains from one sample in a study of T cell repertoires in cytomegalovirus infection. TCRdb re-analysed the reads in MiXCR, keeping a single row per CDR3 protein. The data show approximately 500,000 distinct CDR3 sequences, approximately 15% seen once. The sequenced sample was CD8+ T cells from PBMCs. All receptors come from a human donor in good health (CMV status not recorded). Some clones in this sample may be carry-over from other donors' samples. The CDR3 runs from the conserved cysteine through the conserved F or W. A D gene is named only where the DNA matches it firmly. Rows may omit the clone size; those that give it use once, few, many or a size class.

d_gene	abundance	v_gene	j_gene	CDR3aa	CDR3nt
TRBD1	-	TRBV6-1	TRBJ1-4	CASTTGQGPEKLFF	TGTGCCAGCACTACGGGACAGGGGCCTGAAAAACTGTTTTTT
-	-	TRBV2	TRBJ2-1	CASKPDRSGDEQFF	TGTGCCAGCAAGCCTGATAGATCAGGGGATGAGCAGTTCTTC
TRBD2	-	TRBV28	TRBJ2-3	CASSLLNSGKTDTQYF	TGTGCCAGCAGTTTATTAAATAGCGGGAAAACAGATACGCAGTATTTT
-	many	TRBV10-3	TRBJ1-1	CAISEDRATEAFF	TGTGCCATCAGTGAGGACCGTGCCACTGAAGCTTTCTTT
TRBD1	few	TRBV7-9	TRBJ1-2	CASSLDRDEGYTF	TGTGCCAGCAGCCTCGACAGGGACGAGGGCTACACCTTC
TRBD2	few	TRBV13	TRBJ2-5	CASSLGTRRPRGAAGVKETQYF	TGTGCCAGCAGCTTAGGCACCCGCCGCCCCCGGGGGGCAGCGGGAGTGAAAGAGACCCAGTACTTC
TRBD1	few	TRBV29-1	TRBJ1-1	CSGAKDRGLGNTEAFF	TGCAGCGGGGCCAAGGACAGGGGGCTGGGGAACACTGAAGCTTTCTTT
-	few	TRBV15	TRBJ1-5	CATSRDRGVNQPQHF	TGTGCCACCAGCAGAGATCGGGGGGTTAATCAGCCCCAGCATTTT
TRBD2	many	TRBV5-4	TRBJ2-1	CASSFTSGGEWNEQFF	TGTGCCAGCAGCTTTACTAGCGGGGGGGAGTGGAATGAGCAGTTCTTC
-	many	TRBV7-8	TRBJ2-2	CASSLSGGATGELFF	TGTGCCAGCAGCTTATCGGGCGGGGCCACCGGGGAGCTGTTTTTT
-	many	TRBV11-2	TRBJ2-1	CASSSDRRSYNEQFF	TGTGCCAGCAGCTCTGACAGGAGATCCTACAATGAGCAGTTCTTC
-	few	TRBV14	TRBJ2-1	CASSPYINEQFF	TGTGCCAGCAGCCCGTACATAAATGAGCAGTTCTTC
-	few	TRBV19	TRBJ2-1	CASSPSGLHNEQFF	TGTGCCAGTAGCCCATCGGGGCTTCACAATGAGCAGTTCTTC
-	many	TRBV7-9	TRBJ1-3	CASRATGNTIYF	TGTGCCAGCAGGGCAACTGGAAACACCATATATTTT
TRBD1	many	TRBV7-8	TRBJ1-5	CASSLAPRTGFFGLQSSLHPQHF	TGTGCCAGCAGCTTAGCGCCCCGGACAGGCTTCTTTGGATTACAATCTAGTCTTCATCCCCAGCATTTT
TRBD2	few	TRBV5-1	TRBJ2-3	CASSAGLAGASSTDTQYF	TGCGCCAGCAGCGCCGGACTAGCGGGAGCCTCTAGCACAGATACGCAGTATTTT
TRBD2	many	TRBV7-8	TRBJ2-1	CASSQGLAGATTYNEQFF	TGTGCCAGCAGCCAGGGACTAGCGGGAGCCACGACCTACAATGAGCAGTTCTTC
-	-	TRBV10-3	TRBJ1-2	CAISESSGANYGYTF	TGTGCCATCAGTGAGTCTTCAGGGGCAAACTATGGCTACACCTTC
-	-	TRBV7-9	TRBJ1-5	CASSPQGTHQPQHF	TGTGCCAGCAGCCCTCAGGGGACCCATCAGCCCCAGCATTTT
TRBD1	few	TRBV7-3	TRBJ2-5	CASSSTGTGLLGTQYF	TGTGCCAGCAGCTCTACCGGGACAGGTCTCCTCGGGACCCAGTACTTC
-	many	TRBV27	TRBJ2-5	CASSYADGTQETQYF	TGTGCCAGCAGTTACGCGGACGGGACTCAAGAGACCCAGTACTTC
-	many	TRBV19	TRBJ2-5	CASSIYRGEQETQYF	TGTGCCAGTAGTATATACCGCGGGGAACAAGAGACCCAGTACTTC
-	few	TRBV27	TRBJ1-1	CASSLSSVFEAFF	TGTGCCAGCAGTTTATCATCGGTTTTTGAAGCTTTCTTT
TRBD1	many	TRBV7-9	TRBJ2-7	CASSFYRDRGPYEQYF	TGTGCCAGCAGCTTCTACCGGGACAGGGGCCCCTACGAGCAGTACTTC
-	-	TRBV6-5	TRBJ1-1	CASSYRGDEAFF	TGTGCCAGCAGTTACAGGGGTGATGAAGCTTTCTTT
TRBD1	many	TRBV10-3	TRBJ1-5	CATSDRGGNQPQHF	TGTGCCACCTCGGACAGGGGGGGCAATCAGCCCCAGCATTTT
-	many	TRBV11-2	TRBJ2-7	CASSLERNEQYF	TGTGCCAGCAGCTTAGAGAGGAACGAGCAGTACTTC
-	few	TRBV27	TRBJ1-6	CASSLSQRSYNSPLHF	TGTGCCAGCAGTTTATCGCAGAGATCCTATAATTCACCCCTCCACTTT
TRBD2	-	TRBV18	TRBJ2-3	CASSPPRGGAYGTDTQYF	TGTGCCAGCTCACCACCGCGCGGGGGGGCTTATGGCACAGATACGCAGTATTTT
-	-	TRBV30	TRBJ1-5	CAWSPGQRDPPQHF	TGTGCCTGGAGTCCCGGACAGAGAGATCCGCCCCAGCATTTT
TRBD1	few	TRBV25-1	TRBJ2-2	CASSYRGSTGELFF	TGTGCCAGCAGTTACAGGGGTTCTACCGGGGAGCTGTTTTTT
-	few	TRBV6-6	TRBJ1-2	CASSYGEGSNYGYTF	TGTGCCAGCAGTTACGGCGAAGGTTCTAACTATGGCTACACCTTC
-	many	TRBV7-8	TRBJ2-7	CASSLVGVDEQYF	TGTGCCAGCAGCTTAGTGGGGGTCGACGAGCAGTACTTC
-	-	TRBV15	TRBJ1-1	CATSWTGWTEAFF	TGTGCCACCAGTTGGACTGGGTGGACTGAAGCTTTCTTT
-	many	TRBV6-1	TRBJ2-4	CASKRGRKNIQYF	TGTGCCAGCAAACGGGGGAGAAAAAACATTCAGTACTTC
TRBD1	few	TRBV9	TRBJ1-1	CASSAGQNMNTEAFF	TGTGCCAGCAGCGCGGGACAGAACATGAACACTGAAGCTTTCTTT
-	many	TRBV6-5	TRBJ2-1	CASRTEGNEQFF	TGTGCCAGCAGGACCGAAGGCAATGAGCAGTTCTTC
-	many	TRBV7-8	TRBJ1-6	CASSLLRAALEPLHF	TGTGCCAGCAGCTTACTCAGGGCCGCTTTGGAACCCCTCCACTTT
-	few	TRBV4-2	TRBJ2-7	CASSPGMGVHEQYF	TGTGCCAGCAGCCCCGGCATGGGGGTCCACGAGCAGTACTTC
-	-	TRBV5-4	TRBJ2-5	CASSAIGRQAGKVTQYF	TGTGCCAGCAGCGCGATTGGGAGACAGGCAGGGAAGGTGACCCAGTACTTC
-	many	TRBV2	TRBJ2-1	CASTLPREPRGNEQFF	TGTGCCAGCACCCTTCCCAGGGAGCCACGGGGGAATGAGCAGTTCTTC
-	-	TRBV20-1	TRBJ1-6	CSARDRAPLNNSPLHF	TGCAGTGCTAGAGACAGGGCCCCCCTGAATAATTCACCCCTCCACTTT
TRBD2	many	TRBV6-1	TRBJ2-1	CASSEDGGLAYYNEQFF	TGTGCCAGCAGTGAAGACGGGGGACTAGCATATTACAATGAGCAGTTCTTC
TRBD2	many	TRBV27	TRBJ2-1	CASSPAQATSGFTYNEQFF	TGTGCCAGCAGTCCAGCCCAAGCCACTAGCGGGTTCACCTACAATGAGCAGTTCTTC
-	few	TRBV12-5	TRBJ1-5	CASGLSRCSRNQPQHF	TGTGCTAGTGGTTTGTCCCGGTGCAGCCGCAATCAGCCCCAGCATTTT
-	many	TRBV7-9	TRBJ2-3	CASSLADTQDTQYF	TGTGCCAGCAGCTTAGCGGACACACAAGATACGCAGTATTTT
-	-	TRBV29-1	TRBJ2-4	CSVVVGGKNIQYF	TGCAGCGTTGTAGTAGGAGGAAAAAACATTCAGTACTTC
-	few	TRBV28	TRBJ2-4	CASSPPTGRAKNIQYF	TGTGCCAGCAGTCCACCGACGGGTCGAGCCAAAAACATTCAGTACTTC
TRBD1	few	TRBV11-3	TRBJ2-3	CASSLAWDRGTDTQYF	TGTGCCAGCAGCTTAGCATGGGACAGGGGCACAGATACGCAGTATTTT
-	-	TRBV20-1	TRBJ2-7	CSAKYQEDGYEQYF	TGCAGTGCTAAGTATCAGGAAGATGGCTACGAGCAGTACTTC
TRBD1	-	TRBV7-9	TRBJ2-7	CASSSTGTAYEQYF	TGTGCCAGCAGCTCCACCGGGACAGCCTACGAGCAGTACTTC
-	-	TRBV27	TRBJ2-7	CASSLKDTYEQYF	TGTGCCAGCAGTTTGAAGGACACGTACGAGCAGTACTTC
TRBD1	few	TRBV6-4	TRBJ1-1	CASRRGPNTEAFF	TGTGCCAGCAGGAGGGGGCCCAACACTGAAGCTTTCTTT
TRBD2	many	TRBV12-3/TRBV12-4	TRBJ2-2	CASSFGGDGELFF	TGTGCCAGCAGTTTCGGGGGGGACGGGGAGCTGTTTTTT
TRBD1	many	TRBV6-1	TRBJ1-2	CASSEDPGQAPGGYTF	TGTGCCAGCAGTGAAGACCCGGGACAGGCCCCGGGGGGCTACACCTTC